The present T cell receptor (beta chain) was sequenced within a study of blood T cell repertoires in COVID-19. Study details: Samples taken during acute and convalescent COVID-19 were collected in the United States, Italy and Spain.

The CDR3 consists of 15 residues. The germline V gene encodes CDR1 GTSNPN and CDR2 SVGIG (reference sequence). Trimming left V 1 base short and J 2 bases short, with 9 bases between. The protocol was immunoSEQ multiplex PCR, while the TCRdb copy is restricted to in-frame clones and leaves out a portion. The table records 150,000 to 180,000 clones, around 84% of them present only once. This clone occurred once. Ages ranged from roughly 18 to 100 years, with residence in about two dozen US areas. The sequencing sample was made of PBMCs or T cells enriched from blood (not recorded which). The chain employs TRBV30 and TRBJ1-6, with no clear D. The TCR sequence derives from a man aged 45-65 years who had recovered from COVID-19. CDR3 amino acids: CAWSDGGTYNSPLHF. DNA of the CDR3: TGTGCCTGGAGTGATGGTGGCACCTATAATTCACCCCTCCACTTT.